This TCR beta chain was observed in a study of blood T cell repertoires in COVID-19. Study as a whole: Sites across the United States, Italy and Spain contributed samples from acute and convalescent COVID-19. The analysed material was cDNA or gDNA that came from T cells, B-cell-depleted T cells, or PBMCs.

Some clones are missing from TCRdb's copy, which holds only in-frame ones; the method was immunoSEQ multiplex PCR. The top ten clones hold less than 4.5% of a sample with around 200,000 clones, just over 85% of them seen once. This sequence originates from a man aged 45-65 years with acute or convalescent COVID-19. Sequences were obtained from peripheral blood.

The CDR3 protein is CASSLHHAPGATGGYTF. CDR3 nucleotides: TGCGCCAGCAGCCTCCATCACGCCCCAGGGGCTACAGGAGGCTACACCTTC. The V and J genes are TRBV4-1 and TRBJ1-2; tentatively, D is TRBD1 (6 bases). V lost 4 bases to trimming and J lost 8 bases, with 26 bases between them. This CDR3 is built from 17 residues. CDR1 and CDR2 from the germline V gene are MGHRA and YSYEKL.